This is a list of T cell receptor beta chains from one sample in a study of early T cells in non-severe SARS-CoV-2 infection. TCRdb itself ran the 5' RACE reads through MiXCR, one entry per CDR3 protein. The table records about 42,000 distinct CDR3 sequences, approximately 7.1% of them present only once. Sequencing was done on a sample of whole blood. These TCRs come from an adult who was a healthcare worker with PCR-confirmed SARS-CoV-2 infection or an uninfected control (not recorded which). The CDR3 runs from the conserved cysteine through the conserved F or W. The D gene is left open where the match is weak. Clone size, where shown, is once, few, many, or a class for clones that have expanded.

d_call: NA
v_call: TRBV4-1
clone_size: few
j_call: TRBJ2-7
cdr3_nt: TGCGCCAGCAGCCAAGAGCCAGGAACCTACGAGCAGTACTTC
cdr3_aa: CASSQEPGTYEQYF

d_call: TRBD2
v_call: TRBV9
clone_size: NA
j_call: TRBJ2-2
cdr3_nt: TGTGCCAGCAGCGCTGGGACGGCTAGCGGGGGACAGGAGCTGTTTTTT
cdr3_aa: CASSAGTASGGQELFF

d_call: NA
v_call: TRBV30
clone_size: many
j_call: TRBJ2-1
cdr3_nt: TGTGCCTGGGCCCCGCGCCGACAGGATCTAATAGGGTGGGGTTCCTACAATGAGCAGTTCTTC
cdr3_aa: CAWAPRRQDLIGWGSYNEQFF

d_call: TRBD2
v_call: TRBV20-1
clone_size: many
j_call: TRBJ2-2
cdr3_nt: TGCAGTGCCAGCTCCGGCGGGGGGCAAATGGCCGGGGAGCTGTTTTTT
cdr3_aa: CSASSGGGQMAGELFF

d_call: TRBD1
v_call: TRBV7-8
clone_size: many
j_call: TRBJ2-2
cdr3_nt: TGTGCCAGCAGCTTTAAAAGGACAGGGGTCACCGGGGAGCTGTTTTTT
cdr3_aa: CASSFKRTGVTGELFF

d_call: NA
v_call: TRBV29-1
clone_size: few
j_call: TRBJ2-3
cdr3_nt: TGCAGCGTCGATCCCCGGCGCGGAGATACGCAGTATTTT
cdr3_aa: CSVDPRRGDTQYF

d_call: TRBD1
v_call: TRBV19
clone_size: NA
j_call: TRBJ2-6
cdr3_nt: TGTGCCAGTAGTCTAAACACAGGGGGTCAAGGGGCCAACGTCCTGACTTTC
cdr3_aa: CASSLNTGGQGANVLTF

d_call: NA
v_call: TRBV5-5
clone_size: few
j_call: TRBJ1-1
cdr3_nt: TGTGCCAGCAGCCCTATGGGAACTGAAGCTTTCTTT
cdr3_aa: CASSPMGTEAFF

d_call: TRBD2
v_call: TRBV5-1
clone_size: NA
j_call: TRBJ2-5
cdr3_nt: TGCGCCAGCAGCTTTGGGACTAGCGGTGAGGAGACCCAGTACTTC
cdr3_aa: CASSFGTSGEETQYF

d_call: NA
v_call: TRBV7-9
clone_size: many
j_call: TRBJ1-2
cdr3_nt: TGTGCCAGCAGCCCCCCGGCGAGTGCCGGCTACACCTTC
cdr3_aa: CASSPPASAGYTF

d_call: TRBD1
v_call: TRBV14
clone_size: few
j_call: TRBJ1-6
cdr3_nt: TGTGCCAGCAGCCAAGTGAGGGGGCACTCCTATAATTCACCCCTCCACTTT
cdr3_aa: CASSQVRGHSYNSPLHF

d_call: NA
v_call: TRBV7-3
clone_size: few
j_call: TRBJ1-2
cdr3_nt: TGTGCCAGCAGCTTACAGGGTACCTATGGCTACACCTTC
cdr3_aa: CASSLQGTYGYTF

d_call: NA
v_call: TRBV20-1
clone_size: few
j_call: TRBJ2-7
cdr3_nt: TGCAGTGCTAGAGATCTGGCCAGTACCTACGAGCAGTACTTC
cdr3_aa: CSARDLASTYEQYF

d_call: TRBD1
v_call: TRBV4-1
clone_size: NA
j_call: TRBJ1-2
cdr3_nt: TGCGCCAGCAGCCAAGCCTATACAGGGGTTTATGGCTACACCTTC
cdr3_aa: CASSQAYTGVYGYTF

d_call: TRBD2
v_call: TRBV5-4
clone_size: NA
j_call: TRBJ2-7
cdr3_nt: TGTGCCTTCATGGAGCGGGGCCTCTTCTACGAGCAGTACTTC
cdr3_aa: CAFMERGLFYEQYF

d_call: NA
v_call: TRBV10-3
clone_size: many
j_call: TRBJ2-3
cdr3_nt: TGTGCCATCAGTGGGAGACTGTCGGGCACAGATACGCAGTATTTT
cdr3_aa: CAISGRLSGTDTQYF

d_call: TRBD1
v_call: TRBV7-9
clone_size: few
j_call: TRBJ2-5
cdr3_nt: TGTGCCAGCAGCCCGGTGGACAGGATGGAGACCCAGTACTTC
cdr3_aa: CASSPVDRMETQYF

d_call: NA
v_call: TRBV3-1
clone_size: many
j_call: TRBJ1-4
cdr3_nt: TGTGCCAGCAGCCCGAGGGGCAGGGTTGTTCTTGAAAAACTGTTTTTT
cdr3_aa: CASSPRGRVVLEKLFF

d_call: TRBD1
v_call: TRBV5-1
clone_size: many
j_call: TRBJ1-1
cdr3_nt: TGCGCCAGCAGCAGGACAGGCGCGGGAGGCACTGAAGCTTTCTTT
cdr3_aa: CASSRTGAGGTEAFF

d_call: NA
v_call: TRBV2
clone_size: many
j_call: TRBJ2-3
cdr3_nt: TGTGCCAGCCGGTCATTAGCTGATCCCTGGGGGCGAGCAGATACGCAGTATTTT
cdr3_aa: CASRSLADPWGRADTQYF

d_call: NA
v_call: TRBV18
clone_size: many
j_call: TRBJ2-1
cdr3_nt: TGTGCCAGCTCACCAAGGGACGATGAGCAGTTCTTC
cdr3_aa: CASSPRDDEQFF

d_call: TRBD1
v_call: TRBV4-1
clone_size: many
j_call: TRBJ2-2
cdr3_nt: TGCGCCAGCAGCCAAGCCGGGACAGGGGGGAACGGGGAGCTGTTTTTT
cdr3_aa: CASSQAGTGGNGELFF

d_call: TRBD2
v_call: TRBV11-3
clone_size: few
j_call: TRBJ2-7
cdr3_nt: TGTGCCAGCAGCTTACTAGCGGGGGAAGGCGAGCAGTACTTC
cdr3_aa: CASSLLAGEGEQYF

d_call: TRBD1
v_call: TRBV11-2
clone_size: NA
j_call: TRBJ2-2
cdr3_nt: TGTGCCAGCAGCCCCAGAACGACCGGACAGGGAGTAGCCGGGGAGCTGTTTTTT
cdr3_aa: CASSPRTTGQGVAGELFF

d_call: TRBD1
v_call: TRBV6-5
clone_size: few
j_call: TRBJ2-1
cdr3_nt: TGTGCCAGCAGTTACTCGCGCACAGGGGGTTCTGAGCAGTTCTTC
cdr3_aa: CASSYSRTGGSEQFF

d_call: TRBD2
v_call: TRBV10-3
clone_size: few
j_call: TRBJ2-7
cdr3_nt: TGTGCCACCCATCCGACTAGCGGGGTCTACGAGCAGTACTTC
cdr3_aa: CATHPTSGVYEQYF

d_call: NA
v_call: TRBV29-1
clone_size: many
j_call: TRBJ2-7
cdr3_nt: TGCAGCGCTTTGTCCGACGAGCAGTACTTC
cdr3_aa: CSALSDEQYF

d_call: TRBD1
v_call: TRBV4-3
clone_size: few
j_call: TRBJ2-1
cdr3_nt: TGCGCCAGCAGCCAAGGACAGGGGGCCCTTGATGAGCAGTTCTTC
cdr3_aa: CASSQGQGALDEQFF

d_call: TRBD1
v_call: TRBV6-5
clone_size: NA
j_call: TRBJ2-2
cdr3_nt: TGTGCCAGCAGCCCGGACAGGGCCCGAGCCGGGGAGCTGTTTTTT
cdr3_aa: CASSPDRARAGELFF

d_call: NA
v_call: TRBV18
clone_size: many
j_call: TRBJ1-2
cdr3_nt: TGTGCCAGCTCACCACAAGGCAGCAGTGCCAACTATGGCTACACCTTC
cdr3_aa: CASSPQGSSANYGYTF

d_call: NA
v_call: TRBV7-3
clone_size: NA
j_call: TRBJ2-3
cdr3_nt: TGTGCCAGCAGCGCCCCTAGCACAGATACGCAGTATTTT
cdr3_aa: CASSAPSTDTQYF

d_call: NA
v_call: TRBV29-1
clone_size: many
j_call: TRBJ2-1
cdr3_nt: TGCAGCGCCGAGGGGAGCAGTCACAATGAGCAGTTCTTC
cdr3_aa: CSAEGSSHNEQFF

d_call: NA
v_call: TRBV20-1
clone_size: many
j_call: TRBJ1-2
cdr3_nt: TGCAGTGCTAGAAAGGTCCTTAACTATGGCTACACCTTC
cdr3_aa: CSARKVLNYGYTF

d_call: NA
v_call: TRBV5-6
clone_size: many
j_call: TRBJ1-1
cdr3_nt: TGTGCCAGCAGCCCCGATCGGCAGGTCCTCCTGAACACTGAAGCTTTCTTT
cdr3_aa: CASSPDRQVLLNTEAFF

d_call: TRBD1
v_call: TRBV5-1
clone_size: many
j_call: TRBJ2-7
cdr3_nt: TGCGCCAGCAGCTTGGGCGAGGGGGCGGTCGACGAGCAGTACTTC
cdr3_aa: CASSLGEGAVDEQYF

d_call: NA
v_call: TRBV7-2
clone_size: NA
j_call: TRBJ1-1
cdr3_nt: TGTGCCAGCAGACCATACAAGAACACTGAAGCTTTCTTT
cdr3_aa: CASRPYKNTEAFF

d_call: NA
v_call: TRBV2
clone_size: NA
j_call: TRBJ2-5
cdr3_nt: TGTGCCAGCAGTGATGGACCCGAAGGGACCCAGTACTTC
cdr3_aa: CASSDGPEGTQYF

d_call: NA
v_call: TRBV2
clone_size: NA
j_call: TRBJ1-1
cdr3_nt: TGTGCCAGCAGCCAGGATTTGTACACTGAAGCTTTCTTT
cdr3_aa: CASSQDLYTEAFF

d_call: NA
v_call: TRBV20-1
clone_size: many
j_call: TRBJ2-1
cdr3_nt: TGCAGTGCTAGAGATTTAGATTCCGAGTACAATGAGCAGTTCTTC
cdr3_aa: CSARDLDSEYNEQFF